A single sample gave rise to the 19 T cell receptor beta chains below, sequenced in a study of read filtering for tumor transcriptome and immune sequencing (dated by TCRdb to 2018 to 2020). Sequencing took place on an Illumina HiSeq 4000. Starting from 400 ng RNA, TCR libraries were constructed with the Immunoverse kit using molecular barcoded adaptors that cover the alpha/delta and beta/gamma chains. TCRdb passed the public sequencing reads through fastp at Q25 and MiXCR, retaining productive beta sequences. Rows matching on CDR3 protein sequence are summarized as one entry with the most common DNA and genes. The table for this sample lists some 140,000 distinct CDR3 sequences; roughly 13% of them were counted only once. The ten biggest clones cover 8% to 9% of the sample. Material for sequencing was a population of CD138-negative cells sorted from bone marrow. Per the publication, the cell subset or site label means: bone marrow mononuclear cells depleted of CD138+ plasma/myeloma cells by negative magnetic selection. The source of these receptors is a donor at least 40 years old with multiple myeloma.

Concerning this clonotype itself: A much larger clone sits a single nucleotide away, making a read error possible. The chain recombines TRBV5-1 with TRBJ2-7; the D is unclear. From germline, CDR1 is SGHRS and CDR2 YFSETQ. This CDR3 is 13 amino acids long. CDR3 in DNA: TGCGCCAGCAGCTTGAGCACCTCCTACGAGCAGCACTTC. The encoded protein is CASSLSTSYEQHF.

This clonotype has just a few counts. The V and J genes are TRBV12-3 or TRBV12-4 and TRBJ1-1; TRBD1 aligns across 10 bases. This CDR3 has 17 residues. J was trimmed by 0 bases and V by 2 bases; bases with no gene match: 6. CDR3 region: CASSLWTGGIMNTEAFF. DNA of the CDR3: TGTGCCAGCAGTTTATGGACAGGGGGAATCATGAACACTGAAGCTTTCTTT.

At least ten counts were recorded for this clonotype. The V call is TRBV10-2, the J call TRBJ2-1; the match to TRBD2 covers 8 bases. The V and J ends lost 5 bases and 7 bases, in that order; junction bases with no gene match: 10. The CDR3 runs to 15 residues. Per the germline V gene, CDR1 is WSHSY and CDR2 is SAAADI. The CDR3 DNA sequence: TGCGCCAGCAGTACTAGCGGCTCGTGGCTAAATGAGCAGTTCTTC. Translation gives CASSTSGSWLNEQFF.

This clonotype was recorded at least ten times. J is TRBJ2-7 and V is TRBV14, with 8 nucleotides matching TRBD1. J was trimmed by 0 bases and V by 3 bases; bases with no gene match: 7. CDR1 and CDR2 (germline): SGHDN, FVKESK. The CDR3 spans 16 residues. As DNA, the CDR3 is TGTGCCAGCAGCCATGTGGGACAGGCTCCCTCCTACGAGCAGTACTTC. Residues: CASSHVGQAPSYEQYF.

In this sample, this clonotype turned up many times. CDR3 sequence: CVVRWAAGDTEAFF. The CDR3 DNA reads as TGTGTCGTCAGGTGGGCAGCAGGGGACACTGAAGCTTTCTTT. V usage is TRBV6-6 and J usage is TRBJ1-1; tentatively, D is TRBD1 (6 bases). CDR1 is MNHNY and CDR2 is SVGAGI in the germline V gene (reference sequence). The CDR3 covers 14 residues.

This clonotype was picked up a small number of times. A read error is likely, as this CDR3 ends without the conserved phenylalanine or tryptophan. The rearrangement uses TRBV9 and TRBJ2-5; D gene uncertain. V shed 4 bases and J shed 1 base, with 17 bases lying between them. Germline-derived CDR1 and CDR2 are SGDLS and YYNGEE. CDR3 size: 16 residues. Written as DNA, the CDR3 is TGTGCCAGCAGCCCCCAATTCGGTAGGGCCCAAGAGACCCAGTACTAC. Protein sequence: CASSPQFGRAQETQYY.

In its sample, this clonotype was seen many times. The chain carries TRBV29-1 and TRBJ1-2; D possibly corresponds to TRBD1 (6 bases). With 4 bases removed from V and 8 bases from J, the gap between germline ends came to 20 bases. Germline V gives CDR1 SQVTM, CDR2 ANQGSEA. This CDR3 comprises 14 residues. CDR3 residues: CSVVTDSQGYGYTF. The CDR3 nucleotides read TGCAGCGTTGTGACGGACAGCCAAGGATACGGCTACACCTTC.

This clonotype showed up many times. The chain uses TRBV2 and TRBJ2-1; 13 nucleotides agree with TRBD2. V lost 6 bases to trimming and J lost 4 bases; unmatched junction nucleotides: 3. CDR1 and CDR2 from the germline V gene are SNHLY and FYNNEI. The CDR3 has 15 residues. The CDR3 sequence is CASRLGLAGYNEQFF. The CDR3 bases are TGTGCCAGCAGGTTGGGACTAGCGGGATACAATGAGCAGTTCTTC.

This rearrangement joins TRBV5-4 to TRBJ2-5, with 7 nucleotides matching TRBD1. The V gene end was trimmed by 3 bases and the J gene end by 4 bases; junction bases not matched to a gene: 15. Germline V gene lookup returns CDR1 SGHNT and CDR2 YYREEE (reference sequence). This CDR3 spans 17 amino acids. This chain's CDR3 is CASSSRTGRKLRETQYF. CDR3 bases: TGTGCCAGCAGCTCTCGGACAGGCCGCAAACTGAGAGAGACCCAGTACTTC.

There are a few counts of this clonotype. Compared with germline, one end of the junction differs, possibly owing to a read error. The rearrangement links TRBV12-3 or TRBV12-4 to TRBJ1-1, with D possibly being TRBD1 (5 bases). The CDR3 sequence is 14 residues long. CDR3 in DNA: TGTGCCAGCAGTTTTGGCAGGGTAACCACTGAAACTTTCTTT. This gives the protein CASSFGRVTTETFF.

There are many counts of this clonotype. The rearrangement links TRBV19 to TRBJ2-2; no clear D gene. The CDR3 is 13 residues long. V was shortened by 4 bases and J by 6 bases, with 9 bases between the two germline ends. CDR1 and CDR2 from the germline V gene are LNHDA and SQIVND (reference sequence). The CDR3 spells CASSTATPGELFF. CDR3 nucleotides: TGTGCCAGTAGTACTGCGACTCCCGGGGAGCTGTTTTTT.

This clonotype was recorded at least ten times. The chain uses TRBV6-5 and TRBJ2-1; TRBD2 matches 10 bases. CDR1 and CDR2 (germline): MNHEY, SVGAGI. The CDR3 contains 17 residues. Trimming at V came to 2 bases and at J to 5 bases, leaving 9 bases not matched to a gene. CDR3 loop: CASSYQPTSGPHNEQFF. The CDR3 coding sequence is TGTGCCAGCAGTTACCAACCGACTAGCGGGCCCCACAATGAGCAGTTCTTC.

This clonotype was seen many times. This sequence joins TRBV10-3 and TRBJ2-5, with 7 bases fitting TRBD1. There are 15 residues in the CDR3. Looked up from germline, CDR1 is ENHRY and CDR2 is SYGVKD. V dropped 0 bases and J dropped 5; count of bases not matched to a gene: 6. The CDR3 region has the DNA TGTGCCATCAGTGAGTCTGGGACAGCTGAGGAGACCCAGTACTTC. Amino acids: CAISESGTAEETQYF.

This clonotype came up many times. DNA of the CDR3: TGTGCCATCAGTGAGGTGACAGGGTTGGGAACAGATACGCAGTATTTT. Translation: CAISEVTGLGTDTQYF. The rearrangement uses TRBV10-3 and TRBJ2-3; 7 bases fit TRBD1. CDR3 length: 16 amino acids. Germline V gene data show CDR1 as ENHRY and CDR2 as SYGVKD. The trim removed 2 bases at V and 3 bases at J, leaving 8 bases unmatched.

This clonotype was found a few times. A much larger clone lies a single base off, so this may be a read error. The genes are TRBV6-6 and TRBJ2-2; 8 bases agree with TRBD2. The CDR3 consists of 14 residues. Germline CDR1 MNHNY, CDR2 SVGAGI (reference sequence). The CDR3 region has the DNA TGTGTCAGCAGTTACTCGGGAGGGCCCGGGGAGCTGTTTTTT. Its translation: CVSSYSGGPGELFF.

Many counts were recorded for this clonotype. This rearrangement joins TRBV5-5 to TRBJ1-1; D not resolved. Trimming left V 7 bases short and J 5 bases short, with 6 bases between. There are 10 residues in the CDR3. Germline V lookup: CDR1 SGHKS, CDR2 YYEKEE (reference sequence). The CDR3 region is CASERTEAFF. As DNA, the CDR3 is TGTGCCAGCGAGCGGACTGAAGCTTTCTTT.

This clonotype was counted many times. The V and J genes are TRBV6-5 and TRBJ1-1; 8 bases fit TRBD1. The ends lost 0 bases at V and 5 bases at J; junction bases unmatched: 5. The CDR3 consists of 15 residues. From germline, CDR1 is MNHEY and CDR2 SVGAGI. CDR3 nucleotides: TGTGCCAGCAGTTACTCCGGACAGGGCGTTACTGAAGCTTTCTTT. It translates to CASSYSGQGVTEAFF.

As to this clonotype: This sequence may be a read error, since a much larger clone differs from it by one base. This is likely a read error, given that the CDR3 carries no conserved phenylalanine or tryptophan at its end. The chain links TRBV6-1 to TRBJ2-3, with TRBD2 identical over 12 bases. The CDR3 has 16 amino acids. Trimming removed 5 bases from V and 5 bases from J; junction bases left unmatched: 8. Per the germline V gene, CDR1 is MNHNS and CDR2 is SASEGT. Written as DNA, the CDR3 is TGTGCCAGCAGTCGACTAGCGGGAGAGAGAGGAGATACGCAGTATCTT. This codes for CASSRLAGERGDTQYL.

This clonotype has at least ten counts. This chain's CDR3 is CSARDPLQREGLYTQYF. Here the CDR3 DNA reads TGCAGTGCTAGAGATCCCCTCCAGCGGGAGGGCCTTTATACGCAGTATTTT. The V and J genes are TRBV20-1 and TRBJ2-3; 10 nucleotides agree with TRBD2. The CDR3 has 17 residues. V dropped 0 bases and J dropped 7; count of bases not matched to a gene: 13. Germline CDR1 reads DFQATT; CDR2 reads SNEGSKA (reference sequence).